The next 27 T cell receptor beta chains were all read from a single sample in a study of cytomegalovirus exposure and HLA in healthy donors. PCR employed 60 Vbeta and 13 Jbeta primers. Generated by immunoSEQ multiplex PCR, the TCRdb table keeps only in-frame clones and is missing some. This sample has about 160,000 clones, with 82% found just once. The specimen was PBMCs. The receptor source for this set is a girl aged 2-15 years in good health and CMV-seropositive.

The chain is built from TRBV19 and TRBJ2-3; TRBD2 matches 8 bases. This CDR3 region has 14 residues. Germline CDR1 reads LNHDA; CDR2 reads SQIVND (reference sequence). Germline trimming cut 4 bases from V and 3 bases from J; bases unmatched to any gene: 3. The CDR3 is CASSTGLATDTQYF. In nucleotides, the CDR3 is TGTGCCAGTAGTACAGGACTAGCAACAGATACGCAGTATTTT.

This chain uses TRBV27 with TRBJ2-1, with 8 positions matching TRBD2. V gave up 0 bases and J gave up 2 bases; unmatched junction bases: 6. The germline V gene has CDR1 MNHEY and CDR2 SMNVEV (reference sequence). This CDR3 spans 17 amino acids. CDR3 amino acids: CASSLSTAGGAYNEQFF. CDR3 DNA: TGTGCCAGCAGTTTATCGACGGCGGGAGGAGCCTACAATGAGCAGTTCTTC.

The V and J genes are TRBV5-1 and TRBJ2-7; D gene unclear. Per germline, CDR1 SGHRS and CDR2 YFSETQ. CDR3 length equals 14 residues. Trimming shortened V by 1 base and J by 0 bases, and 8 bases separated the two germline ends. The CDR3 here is CASSLFSGSYEQYF. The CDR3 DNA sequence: TGCGCCAGCAGCTTGTTTTCGGGCTCCTACGAGCAGTACTTC.

The CDR3: CASSYAGQGGEKLFF. CDR3 DNA sequence: TGTGCCAGCAGTTACGCGGGACAGGGAGGCGAAAAACTGTTTTTT. J is TRBJ1-4 and V is TRBV6-5, with 9 bases matching TRBD1. V gave up 2 bases and J gave up 8 bases; unmatched junction bases: 6. Germline values: CDR1 MNHEY, CDR2 SVGAGI. This CDR3 spans 15 amino acids.

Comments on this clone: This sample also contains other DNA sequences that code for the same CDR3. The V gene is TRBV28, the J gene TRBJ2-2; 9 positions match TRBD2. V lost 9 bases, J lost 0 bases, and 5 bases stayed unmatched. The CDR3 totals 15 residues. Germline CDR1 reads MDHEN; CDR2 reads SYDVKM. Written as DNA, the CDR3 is TGTGCCAGTCGTTTAGCGGGAGCGAACACCGGGGAGCTGTTTTTT. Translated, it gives CASRLAGANTGELFF.

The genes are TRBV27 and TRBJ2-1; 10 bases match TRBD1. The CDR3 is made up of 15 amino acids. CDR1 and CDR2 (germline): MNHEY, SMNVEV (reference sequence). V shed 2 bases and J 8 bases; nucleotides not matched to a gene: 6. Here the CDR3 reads CASSLKTGGNYEQFF. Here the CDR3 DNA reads TGTGCCAGCAGTTTAAAGACAGGGGGCAACTATGAGCAGTTCTTC.

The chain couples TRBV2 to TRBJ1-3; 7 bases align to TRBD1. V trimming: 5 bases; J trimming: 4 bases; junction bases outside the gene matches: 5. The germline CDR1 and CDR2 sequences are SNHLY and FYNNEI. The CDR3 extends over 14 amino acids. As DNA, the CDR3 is TGTGCCAGCAGTCGACAGGGAAGCGGAAACACCATATATTTT. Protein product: CASSRQGSGNTIYF.

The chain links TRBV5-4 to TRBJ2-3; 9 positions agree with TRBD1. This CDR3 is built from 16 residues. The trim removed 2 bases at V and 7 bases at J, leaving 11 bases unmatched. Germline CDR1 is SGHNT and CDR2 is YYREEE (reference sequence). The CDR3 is CASSFLARTGVYTQYF. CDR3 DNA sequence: TGTGCCAGCAGCTTCTTGGCCCGGACAGGGGTATATACGCAGTATTTT.

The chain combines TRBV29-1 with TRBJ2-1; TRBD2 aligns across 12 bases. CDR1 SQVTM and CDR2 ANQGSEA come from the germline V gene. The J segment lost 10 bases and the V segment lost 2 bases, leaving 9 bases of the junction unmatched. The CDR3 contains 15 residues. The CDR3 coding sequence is TGCAGCGTTGAAAGGAAACTAGCGGGAGGAGGGGAGCAGTTCTTC. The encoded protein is CSVERKLAGGGEQFF.

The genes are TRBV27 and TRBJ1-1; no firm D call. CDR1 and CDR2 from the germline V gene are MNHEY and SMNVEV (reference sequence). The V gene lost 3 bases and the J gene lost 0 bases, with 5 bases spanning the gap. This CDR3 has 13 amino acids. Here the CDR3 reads CASSFNVNTEAFF. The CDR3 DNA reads TGTGCCAGCAGTTTCAATGTGAACACTGAAGCTTTCTTT.

CDR3 DNA: TGTGCCAGCAGTTTTTCGTCCGGGGAGCTGTTTTTT. The encoded protein is CASSFSSGELFF. The chain couples TRBV28 to TRBJ2-2; D gene ambiguous. V was pared by 3 bases and J by 6 bases, with 5 bases between. The germline CDR1 and CDR2 sequences are MDHEN and SYDVKM. CDR3 length equals 12 residues. The variable domain in full, completed from reference TRBV28 and TRBJ2-2, reads DVKVTQSSRYLVKRTGEKVFLECVQDMDHENMFWYRQDPGLGLRLIYFSYDVKMKEKGDIPEGYSVSREKKERFSLILESASTNQTSMYLCASSFSSGELFFGEGSRLTVL.

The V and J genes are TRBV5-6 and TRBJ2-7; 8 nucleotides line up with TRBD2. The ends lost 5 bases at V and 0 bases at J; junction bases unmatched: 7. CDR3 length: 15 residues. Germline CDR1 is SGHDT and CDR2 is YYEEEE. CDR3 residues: CASSPLADSSYEQYF. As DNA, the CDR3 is TGTGCCAGCAGTCCACTAGCGGACAGCTCCTACGAGCAGTACTTC.

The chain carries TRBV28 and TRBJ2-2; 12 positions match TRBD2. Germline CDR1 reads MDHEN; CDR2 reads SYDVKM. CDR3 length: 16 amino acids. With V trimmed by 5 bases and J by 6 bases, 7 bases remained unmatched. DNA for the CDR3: TGTGCCAGCAGTCAGACTAGCGGGGGTGGCCCCGGGGAGCTGTTTTTT. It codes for CASSQTSGGGPGELFF.

The CDR3: CASSIALITTSGRGDTQYF. The CDR3 DNA is TGTGCCAGTAGTATAGCCCTAATCACAACTAGCGGGAGAGGAGATACGCAGTATTTT. The J gene is TRBJ2-3, the V gene TRBV19; 11 bases agree with TRBD2. Germline CDR1 LNHDA, CDR2 SQIVND (reference sequence). This CDR3 contains 19 residues. Unmatched junction bases numbered 14, after V lost 1 base and J lost 5 bases.

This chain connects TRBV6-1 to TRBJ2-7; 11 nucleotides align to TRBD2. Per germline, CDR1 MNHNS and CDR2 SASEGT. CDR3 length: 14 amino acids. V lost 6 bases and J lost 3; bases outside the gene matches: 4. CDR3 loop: CASSRLAGGYEQYF. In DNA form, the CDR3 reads TGTGCCAGCAGCCGTCTAGCGGGAGGCTACGAGCAGTACTTC.

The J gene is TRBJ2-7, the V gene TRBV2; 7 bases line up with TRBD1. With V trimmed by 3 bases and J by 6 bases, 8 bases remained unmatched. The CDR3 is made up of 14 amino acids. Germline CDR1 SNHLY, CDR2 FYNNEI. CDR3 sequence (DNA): TGTGCCAGCAGTGATAACAGGGGAGTAGGCGAGCAGTACTTC. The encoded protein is CASSDNRGVGEQYF.

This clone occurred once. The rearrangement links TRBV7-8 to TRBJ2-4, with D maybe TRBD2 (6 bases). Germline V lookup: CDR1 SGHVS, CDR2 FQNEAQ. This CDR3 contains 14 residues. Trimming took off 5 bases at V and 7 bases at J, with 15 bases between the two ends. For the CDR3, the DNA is TGTGCCAGCAGCACCCGACTAGTCGGGAACATTCAGTACTTC. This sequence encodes CASSTRLVGNIQYF.

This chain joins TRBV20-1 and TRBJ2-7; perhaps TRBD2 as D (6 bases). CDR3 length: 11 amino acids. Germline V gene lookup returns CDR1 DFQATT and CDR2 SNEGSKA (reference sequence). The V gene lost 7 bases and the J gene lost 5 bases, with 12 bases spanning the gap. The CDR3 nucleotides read TGCAGTGTTGGCGGGGTTAACGAGCAGTACTTC. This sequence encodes CSVGGVNEQYF.

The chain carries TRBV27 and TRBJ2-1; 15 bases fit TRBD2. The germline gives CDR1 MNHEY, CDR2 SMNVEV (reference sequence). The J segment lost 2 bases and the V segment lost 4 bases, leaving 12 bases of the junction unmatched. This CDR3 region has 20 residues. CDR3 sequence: CASSYVLGLAGGPTYNEQFF. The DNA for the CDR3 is TGTGCCAGCAGTTACGTACTGGGACTAGCGGGAGGCCCCACCTACAATGAGCAGTTCTTC.

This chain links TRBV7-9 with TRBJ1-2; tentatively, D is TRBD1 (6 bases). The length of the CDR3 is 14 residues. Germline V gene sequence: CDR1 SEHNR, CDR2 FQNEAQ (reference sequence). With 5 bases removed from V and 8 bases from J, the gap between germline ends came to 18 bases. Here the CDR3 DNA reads TGTGCCAGCAGCCCCGGACAGACCCTGGGGGGCTACACCTTC. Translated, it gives CASSPGQTLGGYTF.

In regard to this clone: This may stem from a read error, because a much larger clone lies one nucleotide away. CDR3 residues: CASSELAGGTDTQYF. In DNA form, the CDR3 reads TGTGCCAGCAGTGAACTAGCGGGAGGAACAGATACGCAGTATTTT. This chain uses TRBV2 with TRBJ2-3; 11 positions agree with TRBD2. Germline values: CDR1 SNHLY, CDR2 FYNNEI. J lost 3 bases, V lost 2 bases, and 1 base had no gene match. The CDR3 totals 15 residues. The full variable domain, in which reference TRBV2 and TRBJ2-3 provide the parts outside the CDR3, is EPEVTQTPSHQVTQMGQEVILRCVPISNHLYFYWYRQILGQKVEFLVSFYNNEISEKSEIFDDQFSVERPDGSNFTLKIRSTKLEDSAMYFCASSELAGGTDTQYFGPGTRLTVL.

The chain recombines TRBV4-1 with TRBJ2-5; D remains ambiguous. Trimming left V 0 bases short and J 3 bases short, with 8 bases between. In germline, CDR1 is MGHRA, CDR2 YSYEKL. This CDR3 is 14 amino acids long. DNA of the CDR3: TGCGCCAGCAGCCAAGATACTGAGGAAGAGACCCAGTACTTC. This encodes CASSQDTEEETQYF.

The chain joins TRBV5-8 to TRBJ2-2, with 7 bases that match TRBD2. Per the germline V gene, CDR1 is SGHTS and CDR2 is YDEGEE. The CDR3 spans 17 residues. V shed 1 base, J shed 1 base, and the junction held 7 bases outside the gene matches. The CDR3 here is CASSLTSGAMNTGELFF. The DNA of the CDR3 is TGTGCCAGCAGCTTGACCAGCGGGGCTATGAACACCGGGGAGCTGTTTTTT.

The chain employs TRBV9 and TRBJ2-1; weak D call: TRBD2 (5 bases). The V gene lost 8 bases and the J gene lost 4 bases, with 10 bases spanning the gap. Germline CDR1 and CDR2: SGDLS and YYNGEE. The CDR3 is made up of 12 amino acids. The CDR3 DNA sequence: TGTGCCAGTGGACTGGATTACAATGAGCAGTTCTTC. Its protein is CASGLDYNEQFF.

The CDR3 DNA sequence: TGTGCCACCTCCAATACCGGGACAGGGGTGTACAATGAGCAGTTCTTC. It specifies CATSNTGTGVYNEQFF. The chain has TRBV18 and TRBJ2-1, with TRBD1 matching over 10 bases. The CDR3 has 16 amino acids. The ends lost 10 bases at V and 4 bases at J; junction bases unmatched: 13. In germline, CDR1 is KGHSH, CDR2 LQKENI. The entire variable domain, with the rest obtained from reference TRBV18 and TRBJ2-1, is as follows: NAGVMQNPRHLVRRRGQEARLRCSPMKGHSHVYWYRQLPEEGLKFMVYLQKENIIDESGMPKERFSAEFPKEGPSILRIQQVVRGDSAAYFCATSNTGTGVYNEQFFGPGTRLTVL.

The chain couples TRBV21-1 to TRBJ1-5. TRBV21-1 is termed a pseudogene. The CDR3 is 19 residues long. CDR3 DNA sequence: TGTGCCAGCAGCTTACCGGGTATCTCTCGGCAAGCGGGCAATCAGCCCCAGCATTTT. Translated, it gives CASSLPGISRQAGNQPQHF.

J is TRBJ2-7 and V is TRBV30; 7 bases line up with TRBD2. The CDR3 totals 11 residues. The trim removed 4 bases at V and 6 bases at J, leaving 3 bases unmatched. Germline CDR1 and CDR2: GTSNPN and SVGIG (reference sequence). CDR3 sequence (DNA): TGTGCCTGGACTTGGGGGGGCGAGCAGTACTTC. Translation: CAWTWGGEQYF.